The 16 T cell receptor beta chains below all came from one sample that was sequenced in a study of T-cell reconstitution after alpha-beta-depleted transplantation in children. As it was prepared, the TCRbeta library received unique molecular identifiers. TCRdb recomputed calls from the PCR reads with MiXCR, one row per CDR3 protein. Seen here are 670,000 or so distinct CDR3 sequences, roughly 14% observed once, and the top ten hold around 0.76%. The sequencing here drew on PBMCs, taken before TCRalphabeta/CD19-depleted stem cell transplant. These receptors were taken from a girl under 10 years old with congenital amegakaryocytic thrombocytopenia, due to receive a stem cell transplant.

This clonotype has only a few counts. The chain links TRBV19 to TRBJ1-4; maybe TRBD1 (6 bases). Between the trimmed V and J ends, which lost 7 bases and 8 bases, there was a span of 20 bases. The CDR3 is 15 amino acids. Germline V gives CDR1 LNHDA, CDR2 SQIVND (reference sequence). CDR3 nucleotides: TGTGCCAGTAAAGGACAGCGGGGGGTAAGGGAAAAACTGTTTTTT. This gives the protein CASKGQRGVREKLFF.

The chain has TRBV5-1 and TRBJ2-1; no clear D gene. This CDR3 has 13 residues. Trimming shortened V by 4 bases and J by 5 bases, and 10 bases separated the two germline ends. CDR1 is SGHRS and CDR2 is YFSETQ in the germline V gene. The CDR3 loop reads CASSPHGNNEQFF. CDR3 nucleotides: TGCGCCAGCAGCCCCCATGGAAACAATGAGCAGTTCTTC.

This clonotype was observed many times. This CDR3 reads CASSPGDTTNSPLHF. In DNA form, the CDR3 reads TGTGCCAGCAGCCCCGGAGACACCACAAATTCACCCCTCCACTTT. This rearrangement joins TRBV9 to TRBJ1-6; no clear D. CDR1 SGDLS and CDR2 YYNGEE come from the germline V gene. The CDR3 is 15 amino acids. V lost 4 bases and J lost 7, with 15 bases in between.

This clonotype has ten or more counts. The chain has TRBV5-1 and TRBJ2-7, with 10 bases matching TRBD2. CDR3 size: 15 residues. Germline-derived CDR1 and CDR2 are SGHRS and YFSETQ. The V gene end was trimmed by 5 bases and the J gene end by 4 bases; junction bases not matched to a gene: 9. This CDR3 reads CASRPTGTSDYEQYF. The CDR3 nucleotides read TGCGCCAGCAGACCCACCGGGACTAGCGATTACGAGCAGTACTTC. The whole variable domain, remainder taken from reference TRBV5-1 and TRBJ2-7, is KAGVTQTPRYLIKTRGQQVTLSCSPISGHRSVSWYQQTPGQGLQFLFEYFSETQRNKGNFPGRFSGRQFSNSRSEMNVSTLELGDSALYLCASRPTGTSDYEQYFGPGTRLTVT.

The chain has TRBV6-1 and TRBJ2-7, with 9 bases fitting TRBD1. This CDR3 has 16 amino acids. The V segment lost 3 bases and the J segment 2 bases; nucleotides outside the gene matches: 8. From germline, CDR1 is MNHNS and CDR2 SASEGT. The CDR3 region has the DNA TGTGCCAGCAGTGACCCGGGACAGGGATTCCCCTACGAGCAGTACTTC. Protein product: CASSDPGQGFPYEQYF.

CDR3 nucleotide sequence: TGTGCCAGCAGCTTAGTTGGGACACCCACCTACGAGCAGTACTTC. This sequence encodes CASSLVGTPTYEQYF. The V and J genes are TRBV7-9 and TRBJ2-7; perhaps TRBD1 as D (6 bases). The germline V gene encodes CDR1 SEHNR and CDR2 FQNEAQ (reference sequence). The CDR3 loop spans 15 amino acids. The ends were cut back, 1 base at V and 2 bases at J, with 12 bases in the middle.

This chain links TRBV5-1 with TRBJ2-1, with 11 nucleotides matching TRBD2. The V segment lost 4 bases and the J segment 6 bases; nucleotides outside the gene matches: 6. The length of the CDR3 is 15 residues. Germline V gene lookup returns CDR1 SGHRS and CDR2 YFSETQ. The CDR3 sequence: CASSGGLADPNEQFF. Written as DNA, the CDR3 is TGCGCCAGCAGCGGGGGACTAGCGGACCCCAATGAGCAGTTCTTC.

This clonotype was seen ten or more times. This rearrangement joins TRBV28 to TRBJ2-5; 7 positions match TRBD2. Germline V gene data show CDR1 as MDHEN and CDR2 as SYDVKM. The CDR3 runs to 13 residues. V lost 5 bases, J lost 5 bases, and 5 bases stayed unmatched. CDR3 DNA: TGTGCCAGCAGTCGGGCCGGGAGGGAGACCCAGTACTTC. This encodes CASSRAGRETQYF.

This clonotype was recorded many times. The chain couples TRBV20-1 to TRBJ2-2; D not resolved. The CDR3 spans 12 residues. The germline V and J ends were trimmed by 5 bases and 5 bases, with 9 bases remaining between them. Per the germline V gene, CDR1 is DFQATT and CDR2 is SNEGSKA (reference sequence). The chain's CDR3 is CSAYMGTGELFF. The CDR3 region has the DNA TGCAGTGCTTACATGGGAACCGGGGAGCTGTTTTTT.

This clonotype showed up many times. The chain joins TRBV12-3 or TRBV12-4 to TRBJ1-2; D unresolved. V lost 1 base and J lost 8, with 8 bases in between. The CDR3 has 12 residues. CDR3 coding DNA: TGTGCCAGCAGTTTAGGGTCTCAGGGCTACACCTTC. Amino acid sequence: CASSLGSQGYTF.

The rearrangement uses TRBV4-2 and TRBJ1-2; TRBD1 is a possible D gene (6 bases). Germline V lookup: CDR1 LGHNA, CDR2 YNFKEQ. The germline V and J ends were trimmed by 0 bases and 3 bases, with 11 bases remaining between them. This CDR3 spans 15 amino acids. This CDR3 reads CASSQDQGSDYGYTF. In DNA, the CDR3 is TGTGCCAGCAGCCAAGATCAGGGGAGCGACTATGGCTACACCTTC.

This clonotype was seen many times. The chain couples TRBV29-1 to TRBJ1-5; 7 bases line up with TRBD1. The CDR3 consists of 13 residues. Unmatched junction bases numbered 6, after V lost 6 bases and J lost 4 bases. From germline, CDR1 is SQVTM and CDR2 ANQGSEA. In nucleotides, the CDR3 is TGCAGCGTGATGACAGGGTCGAATCAGCCCCAGCATTTT. This translates into CSVMTGSNQPQHF.

This chain connects TRBV7-7 to TRBJ2-1, with D possibly being TRBD2 (5 bases). V lost 2 bases, J lost 6 bases, and 20 bases lay in between. From germline, CDR1 is SSHAT and CDR2 FNYEAQ (reference sequence). The CDR3 runs to 17 residues. The CDR3 spells CASSLNSGGESGNEQFF. The CDR3 bases are TGTGCCAGCAGCTTAAATTCTGGAGGTGAATCTGGCAATGAGCAGTTCTTC.

Ten or more counts support this clonotype. The V call is TRBV5-1, the J call TRBJ1-3; D may be TRBD1 (5 bases). The CDR3 has 16 amino acids. Germline CDR1 is SGHRS and CDR2 is YFSETQ. The V end lost 4 bases, the J end lost 0 bases, and 14 bases lay between the germline ends. The DNA for the CDR3 is TGCGCCAGCAGCCACCCCGACAGAGGCTCTGGAAACACCATATATTTT. It translates to CASSHPDRGSGNTIYF.

This clonotype appeared a few times. The rearrangement links TRBV5-1 to TRBJ2-5; D ambiguous. The V gene's germline CDR1 is SGHRS and CDR2 YFSETQ. The CDR3 length is 14 residues. Trimming pared 1 base from V and 5 bases from J, leaving 12 bases between. The CDR3 nucleotides read TGCGCCAGCAGCTTGAGAGGTCTGGGGGAGACCCAGTACTTC. This translates into CASSLRGLGETQYF. The whole variable domain, remainder taken from reference TRBV5-1 and TRBJ2-5, is KAGVTQTPRYLIKTRGQQVTLSCSPISGHRSVSWYQQTPGQGLQFLFEYFSETQRNKGNFPGRFSGRQFSNSRSEMNVSTLELGDSALYLCASSLRGLGETQYFGPGTRLLVL.

The chain uses TRBV19 and TRBJ2-4; D is unresolved. The V and J ends lost 3 bases and 1 base respectively, with 13 bases between them. The CDR3 extends over 16 amino acids. Germline CDR1 LNHDA, CDR2 SQIVND (reference sequence). The CDR3 loop is CASSMSRAWAKNIQYF. CDR3 nucleotide sequence: TGTGCCAGTAGTATGAGTCGGGCCTGGGCCAAAAACATTCAGTACTTC.